This entry is about one TCR beta chain. Its antigen is currently unknown. Cultured CD4+ T cells had their DNA profiled by the Oncomine TCR Beta short-read assay. Genomic DNA was drawn out of CD4+ T cells grown in culture. A single record per CDR3 protein comes from TCRdb applying MiXCR to the PCR reads. The data show more than 13,000 distinct CDR3 sequences, with approximately 55% seen just once and approximately 4.6% held by the top ten. From germline, CDR1 is MNHEY and CDR2 SMNVEV (reference sequence). The V end lost 5 bases, the J end lost 1 base, and 18 bases lay between the germline ends. This CDR3 region has 18 residues. The data were taken from a study of vaccination and CD4 T cells after COVID-19. Study-level information: Convalescent individuals numbered four females and six males, two being Hispanic. Overlapping spike pools from SARS-CoV-2 and HCoV-NL63, HCoV-OC43 and HCoV-229E served as culture stimuli.

This sample's treatment: roughly 10-day PBMC culture with coronavirus spike peptide pools or control peptides (ViraFEST assay). The ViraFEST method relied on peptide pools to expand antigen-specific T cells, followed by TCR sequencing. This receptor was taken from a human donor who had recovered from COVID-19. The sequencing here drew on CD4+ T cells from blood, cultured in vitro, taken before SARS-CoV-2 vaccination. The J gene is TRBJ1-6, the V gene TRBV27; TRBD1 might be the D (5 bases). The CDR3: CASSREPGSLSYNSPLHF. In DNA form, the CDR3 reads TGTGCCAGCAGTCGTGAACCAGGGTCTTTGTCCTATAATTCACCCCTCCACTTT.